These 9 T cell receptor beta chains originate from one sample sequenced in a study of blood T cell repertoires in COVID-19. Generated by immunoSEQ multiplex PCR, the TCRdb table keeps only in-frame clones and is missing some. This sample has hundreds of thousands of clones, with approximately 85% found just once. The source material was PBMCs or T cells enriched from blood (not recorded which). Receptor source: a man aged 30 to 45 who had recovered from COVID-19.

The chain carries TRBV7-8 and TRBJ1-3, with TRBD1 matching 7 bases. V was clipped by 5 bases and J by 2 bases; unmatched bases: 12. The germline V gene has CDR1 SGHVS and CDR2 FQNEAQ. This CDR3 spans 17 amino acids. CDR3 residues: CASSPSPGTATGNTIYF. CDR3 sequence (DNA): TGTGCCAGCAGCCCTTCACCTGGGACAGCAACTGGAAACACCATATATTTT.

The gene calls are TRBV11-2 and TRBJ1-2, with TRBD1 matching 8 bases. With V trimmed by 4 bases and J by 4 bases, 8 bases remained unmatched. This CDR3 comprises 15 residues. The germline CDR1 and CDR2 sequences are SGHAT and FQNNGV. CDR3 sequence: CASSSGRGLGYGYTF. Written as DNA, the CDR3 is TGTGCCAGCAGCTCCGGCAGGGGGCTGGGCTATGGCTACACCTTC.

J is TRBJ1-2 and V is TRBV5-6; weak D call: TRBD1 (6 bases). The CDR3 runs 15 residues. Trimming removed 4 bases at V and 3 bases at J, with 16 bases between. Germline V CDR1 and CDR2: SGHDT, YYEEEE. CDR3 region: CASSPGQGMYYGYTF. The CDR3, as DNA: TGTGCCAGCAGCCCCGGCCAGGGGATGTACTATGGCTACACCTTC.

This sequence joins TRBV5-1 and TRBJ2-5; TRBD1 aligns across 8 bases. CDR3 size: 14 residues. Unmatched junction bases numbered 3, after V lost 4 bases and J lost 1 base. Germline CDR1 is SGHRS and CDR2 is YFSETQ. The CDR3 region has the DNA TGCGCCAGCAGCAACGGACAGGGCCAAGAGACCCAGTACTTC. This gives the protein CASSNGQGQETQYF.

This chain connects TRBV24-1 to TRBJ2-7; no clear D. The length of the CDR3 is 12 residues. With 6 bases removed from V and 6 bases from J, the gap between germline ends came to 11 bases. The germline V gene has CDR1 KGHDR and CDR2 SFDVKD. CDR3 nucleotide sequence: TGTGCCACCAGTAGGCTTTCGGGCGAGCAGTACTTC. Protein: CATSRLSGEQYF.

In this sample, this clone turned up once. The V call is TRBV7-2, the J call TRBJ1-2; 7 nucleotides line up with TRBD1. The CDR3 is 16 amino acids. V shed 2 bases and J 4 bases; nucleotides not matched to a gene: 10. Per germline, CDR1 SGHTA and CDR2 FQGNSA. Here the CDR3 DNA reads TGTGCCAGCAGCTTACGGAGGGGGCTATTAAGCTATGGCTACACCTTC. Translated: CASSLRRGLLSYGYTF.

The chain links TRBV2 to TRBJ1-1; D unclear. Trimming pared 7 bases from V and 2 bases from J, leaving 11 bases between. Germline V gene data show CDR1 as SNHLY and CDR2 as FYNNEI. The length of the CDR3 is 13 residues. The CDR3 loop reads CASILDLNTEAFF. The CDR3 DNA sequence: TGTGCCAGCATTCTAGACCTTAACACTGAAGCTTTCTTT. Together with reference TRBV2 and TRBJ1-1, the CDR3 gives the full variable domain: EPEVTQTPSHQVTQMGQEVILRCVPISNHLYFYWYRQILGQKVEFLVSFYNNEISEKSEIFDDQFSVERPDGSNFTLKIRSTKLEDSAMYFCASILDLNTEAFFGQGTRLTVV.

The chain links TRBV9 to TRBJ2-3; TRBD2 matches at 10 bases. Germline V gene data show CDR1 as SGDLS and CDR2 as YYNGEE. With V trimmed by 3 bases and J by 2 bases, 15 bases remained unmatched. The CDR3 is made up of 19 amino acids. As DNA, the CDR3 is TGTGCCAGCAGCGGACCTTGGGGTCTAGCGGGGGCCAACACAGATACGCAGTATTTT. Translating it yields CASSGPWGLAGANTDTQYF.

This sequence joins TRBV4-1 and TRBJ1-2; 7 positions match TRBD1. Germline V gene lookup returns CDR1 MGHRA and CDR2 YSYEKL. CDR3 length equals 18 residues. Losses at the gene ends were 1 base for V and 5 bases for J; bases not matched to a gene: 16. CDR3 residues: CASSQGTGASGKFYGYTF. The CDR3 DNA reads TGCGCCAGCAGCCAAGGTACAGGGGCCAGCGGTAAATTTTATGGCTACACCTTC.